These 4 T cell receptor beta chains were all obtained from the same sample, sequenced in a study of blood T cell repertoires in COVID-19. The table came from immunoSEQ multiplex PCR; TCRdb's copy has only in-frame clones and leaves some out. The data hold approximately 230,000 clones, with 65% to 80% observed a single time. The sequenced sample was peripheral blood. All receptors derive from a woman aged 40 to 50 with active or convalescent COVID-19.

The V gene is TRBV24-1, the J gene TRBJ1-5; 8 nucleotides line up with TRBD1. This CDR3 comprises 14 residues. V dropped 4 bases and J dropped 7; count of bases not matched to a gene: 5. Germline loops: CDR1 KGHDR, CDR2 SFDVKD. The CDR3 DNA reads TGTGCCACCAGTGACCAGGGGGCAGGGCAGCCCCAGCATTTT. Translated: CATSDQGAGQPQHF.

The chain uses TRBV29-1 and TRBJ1-1, with D maybe TRBD1 (6 bases). This CDR3 region has 12 residues. Germline CDR1 and CDR2: SQVTM and ANQGSEA. V was clipped by 6 bases and J by 1 base, with 9 bases between them. The CDR3 DNA reads as TGCAGCGTGAGGGGACAGAACACTGAAGCTTTCTTT. Protein product: CSVRGQNTEAFF.

This chain uses TRBV5-6 with TRBJ2-5; 7 bases match TRBD1. The germline gives CDR1 SGHDT, CDR2 YYEEEE. This CDR3 is 17 amino acids long. V was clipped by 3 bases and J by 2 bases; unmatched bases: 13. The CDR3 sequence is CASSWGNRGLPQETQYF. The CDR3 region has the DNA TGTGCCAGCAGCTGGGGGAACAGGGGCCTCCCACAAGAGACCCAGTACTTC.

The CDR3 nucleotides read TGTGCCTGGGGGAACAGGGAAGATCAGCCCCAGCATTTT. Its protein is CAWGNREDQPQHF. The chain couples TRBV30 to TRBJ1-5; a possible D gene is TRBD1 (6 bases). The V and J ends lost 5 bases and 5 bases respectively, with 13 bases between them. Germline values: CDR1 GTSNPN, CDR2 SVGIG (reference sequence). This CDR3 has 13 residues.